What follows are 8 T cell receptor beta chains derived from one specimen sequenced in a study of T cell responses to AZD1222 COVID-19 vaccine. TCRdb's copy holds only in-frame clones and misses some; the assay was immunoSEQ multiplex PCR. The repertoire holds under 120,000 clones, with roughly nine tenths as singletons. Sequencing used peripheral blood, obtained 28 days after the second AZD1222 dose. The receptors originated from an adult who received the AZD1222 COVID-19 vaccine.

The chain carries TRBV15 and TRBJ2-3; the D call may be TRBD1 or TRBD2 (5 bases each). Trimming cost V 3 bases and J 0 bases, with 7 bases left between them. The germline CDR1 and CDR2 sequences are LNHNV and YYDKDF (reference sequence). CDR3 length: 14 residues. CDR3 in DNA: TGTGCCACCAGCAGCGGGGCTAGCACAGATACGCAGTATTTT. Its protein is CATSSGASTDTQYF. The full variable domain, in which reference TRBV15 and TRBJ2-3 provide the parts outside the CDR3, is DAMVIQNPRYQVTQFGKPVTLSCSQTLNHNVMYWYQQKSSQAPKLLFHYYDKDFNNEADTPDNFQSRRPNTSFCFLDIRSPGLGDTAMYLCATSSGASTDTQYFGPGTRLTVL.

In its sample, this clone was seen once. The gene calls are TRBV20-1 and TRBJ2-5; 9 nucleotides agree with TRBD2. Germline trimming cut 3 bases from V and 2 bases from J; bases unmatched to any gene: 13. This CDR3 contains 17 residues. The germline V gene encodes CDR1 DFQATT and CDR2 SNEGSKA (reference sequence). CDR3 nucleotides: TGCAGTGCTAGTCCCTTTACTAGCGGGCGCTTTCAAGAGACCCAGTACTTC. Protein sequence: CSASPFTSGRFQETQYF.

The V gene is TRBV28, the J gene TRBJ1-5; TRBD1 matches 7 bases. Germline V gene data show CDR1 as MDHEN and CDR2 as SYDVKM. The CDR3 is 16 residues long. J gave up 6 bases and V 2 bases, and 10 bases lay outside the gene matches. The CDR3 DNA reads as TGTGCCAGCAGTTTAGTACTGACAGGGCAAAGTCAGCCCCAGCATTTT. Translating gives CASSLVLTGQSQPQHF.

This rearrangement joins TRBV7-3 to TRBJ2-7; D not certain. CDR3 length: 15 amino acids. Germline CDR1 reads SGHTA; CDR2 reads FQGTGA. The germline V and J ends were trimmed by 2 bases and 5 bases, with 16 bases remaining between them. The CDR3 nucleotides are TGTGCCAGCAGCTTACAGAGAACAGTACCCCACGAGCAGTACTTC. Translation: CASSLQRTVPHEQYF. Combining the CDR3 with reference TRBV7-3 and TRBJ2-7 gives the whole variable domain GAGVSQTPSNKVTEKGKYVELRCDPISGHTALYWYRQSLGQGPEFLIYFQGTGAADDSGLPNDRFFAVRPEGSVSTLKIQRTERGDSAVYLCASSLQRTVPHEQYFGPGTRLTVT.

To note about this clone: Mismatch with germline at one junction end may stem from a read error. The genes are TRBV30 and TRBJ1-1; 9 nucleotides align to TRBD1. Germline assignment: CDR1 GTSNPN and CDR2 SVGIG (reference sequence). The CDR3 is 11 amino acids. The DNA of the CDR3 is TGTGCCTGGGCCCGGACAGGGGAAAGTAATTTT. This sequence encodes CAWARTGESNF.

The CDR3 nucleotides are TGTGCCATCAGTGATTACAGGGAGAACACTGAAGCTTTCTTT. This sequence encodes CAISDYRENTEAFF. The rearrangement links TRBV10-3 to TRBJ1-1; tentatively, D is TRBD1 (6 bases). V was cut by 3 bases and J by 1 base, with 9 bases left in between. Germline-derived CDR1 and CDR2 are ENHRY and SYGVKD. This CDR3 region has 14 residues.

This clone turned up a few times. The rearrangement links TRBV28 to TRBJ2-7, with D hard to call. Germline lookup yields CDR1 MDHEN and CDR2 SYDVKM. The CDR3 loop spans 13 amino acids. V lost 2 bases and J lost 4, with 9 bases in between. The CDR3 coding sequence is TGTGCCAGCAGTTTAGCAAGTGTTTACGAGCAGTACTTC. Translated, it gives CASSLASVYEQYF.

This chain uses TRBV21-1 with TRBJ1-2; the table gives TRBD1 as D, unverified against the DNA. TRBV21-1 is tagged as a pseudogene. The CDR3 covers 14 residues. The CDR3 loop is CASSEGQGLYGYTF. CDR3 nucleotide sequence: TGTGCCAGCAGCGAAGGACAGGGGTTATATGGCTACACCTTC.